This TCR beta chain is from a study of blood T cell repertoires in COVID-19. Study-wide context: Sites in the United States, Italy and Spain provided acute and convalescent COVID-19 samples. From T cells, B-cell-depleted T cells, or PBMCs came the material, which was cDNA or gDNA.

There are 15 residues in the CDR3. Germline V gives CDR1 SGDLS, CDR2 YYNGEE. Trimming cost V 2 bases and J 7 bases; bases outside gene matches: 8. In the original processing: Amplification from reference gene primers served as the basis for estimated nucleated cell counts. Clones were sequenced by immunoSEQ multiplex PCR, and TCRdb holds only the in-frame ones, with some missing. V and J calls plus clone size are reproduced from that table; the DNA served to infer D and trimming. The sample has approximately 670,000 clones; about 87% are singletons. Sequencing input: peripheral blood. The chain has TRBV9 and TRBJ1-2, with 10 nucleotides matching TRBD1. The clonotype comes from a woman under 30 with acute or convalescent COVID-19. CDR3 bases: TGTGCCAGCAGCGTGGTGACAGGGGGCAGGAGTGGCTACACCTTC. Protein product: CASSVVTGGRSGYTF.